The T cell receptor beta chain under discussion was sequenced for a study of T cell responses to AZD1222 COVID-19 vaccine. Study information: Second-dose timings of about 4 or about 12 weeks were pooled. Study outcomes and limitations: Spike-specific TCR repertoires showed rising breadth and depth after two AZD1222 doses. Researchers report vaccine-associated CD4 TCRs spanning spike, with dominance at 160-218 and 743-854.

The ends were cut back, 2 bases at V and 1 base at J, with 15 bases in the middle. Per the germline V gene, CDR1 is MNHNS and CDR2 is SASEGT. CDR3 length: 16 residues. Data came from immunoSEQ multiplex PCR; TCRdb stores just in-frame clones and leaves some out. The sample carries some 83,000 clones, around 86% recorded once. About this clone: No antigen is known for it.

Sample: peripheral blood, taken on day 0 of AZD1222 vaccination. This rearrangement joins TRBV6-1 to TRBJ2-7, with TRBD2 as a possible D gene (6 bases). The sequence was obtained from an adult in good health. CDR3 sequence: CASSELGLPLSYEQYF. The DNA for the CDR3 is TGTGCCAGCAGTGAATTGGGACTCCCACTTTCCTACGAGCAGTACTTC.